This entry features one T cell receptor (beta chain) sequence. This specimen comes from a study of blood T cell repertoires in COVID-19. Study context: COVID-19 samples, acute and convalescent, were from the United States, Italy and Spain. PBMCs, B-cell-depleted T cells, or T cells provided the cDNA or gDNA that made up the material.

Losses at the gene ends were 6 bases for V and 8 bases for J; bases not matched to a gene: 5. CDR3 length: 13 residues. Germline CDR1 is MNHEY and CDR2 is SVGAGI. Authors' methods: Nucleated cell number was recorded as an estimate derived from reference gene primer amplification. Profiling relied on immunoSEQ multiplex PCR, and the TCRdb table lists in-frame clones only, not all of them. That table is the source of V, J and clone size, and D and trimming were worked out from the DNA. Of 150,000 or so clones in the sample, approximately 80% were seen once. Material for sequencing was peripheral blood. The source is an elderly woman with acute or convalescent COVID-19. V gene TRBV6-5 combines with J gene TRBJ1-4, with 8 bases identical to TRBD1. The DNA for the CDR3 is TGTGCCAGCAGGCAAACAGGGGGAGAAAAACTGTTTTTT. Protein product: CASRQTGGEKLFF.